This TCR beta chain was identified during a study of blood T cell repertoires in COVID-19. Turning to the study itself: Some COVID-19 samples were acute and others convalescent; all came from the United States, Italy and Spain. In each case, the material was cDNA or gDNA derived from T cells, B-cell-depleted T cells, or PBMCs.

V lost 5 bases and J lost 8, with 10 bases in between. Looked up from germline, CDR1 is LNHDA and CDR2 is SQIVND (reference sequence). This CDR3 is built from 12 residues. This clone was observed once. Profiled with immunoSEQ multiplex PCR; TCRdb holds only in-frame clones, not every one. The sample holds more than 85,000 clones, about 90% seen once. The TCR sequence derives from a woman between 45 and 60 years old with COVID-19, enrolled during active disease. The rearrangement links TRBV19 to TRBJ2-1, with D possibly TRBD1 on 6 matching bases. Input material: peripheral blood. CDR3 loop: CASSYRVDEQFF. The CDR3 bases are TGTGCCAGTAGTTACAGGGTCGATGAGCAGTTCTTC.